Below, one T cell receptor (beta chain) is given with its context. Its cognate antigen is unknown. Since no conserved phenylalanine or tryptophan closes the CDR3, a read error is the likely cause. The data are from a study of regulatory T cells in long-lasting Graves disease. The wider study: Graves' patients diagnosed newly had used antithyroid drugs under 3 months.

Library construction for TCR beta used iRepertoire HTBI primers and Arm-PCR of CDR3 regions. Original data processing: Detected in the samples were approximately 58 TRBV and 15 or so TRBJ segments. TCRdb re-analysed the multiplex PCR reads in MiXCR, keeping a single row per CDR3 protein. These V and J calls derive from TCRdb rather than the authors' analysis. The data hold a few hundred thousand distinct CDR3 sequences, with about 15% observed a single time. Broader study findings: Persistent disease was associated with favored TRBV28 usage and with favored use of TRBJ1-2 and TRBJ2-5.

V lost 0 bases and J lost 4, with 17 bases in between. The germline V gene encodes CDR1 SGHRS and CDR2 YFSETQ. The CDR3 contains 17 residues. The time point was: newly diagnosed GD, antithyroid drugs for less than 3 months. The TCR library was prepared using RNA isolated from PBMCs. Clinicians diagnosed Graves' disease using American Thyroid Association guidelines. These data also featured in a second study, about T cells in Graves' hyperthyroidism and ophthalmopathy.

The chain carries TRBV5-1 and TRBJ1-5, with D perhaps matching TRBD1 (5 bases). The sequence came from a woman aged 45 to 65 with Graves disease. Material: peripheral blood mononuclear cells (PBMCs), obtained at new diagnosis, from a patient treated with antithyroid drugs. DNA for the CDR3: TGCGCCAGCAGCTTGGGACCGTTGGGGGTGAGGAATCAGCCCCAGCATCTT. Translated, it gives CASSLGPLGVRNQPQHL.